The clone carrying this T cell receptor (beta chain) appeared a few times. Sample donors were healthy Caucasian individuals that came from Russia, aged 6 to 90. Combining a sample-barcoded 5' primer with a J-beta primer mix, a second PCR ran for about 7 to 11 cycles. TCRdb re-analysed the 5' RACE reads in MiXCR, keeping a single row per CDR3 protein. The repertoire holds 700,000 to 850,000 distinct CDR3 sequences, roughly 50% seen once, with about 38% in the top ten. These data belong to a study of blood T cells in healthy people across ages. Sequencing was carried out using blood. This clonotype was sampled from a man older than 75 in good health.

CDR3 DNA: TGTGCCAGCAGAGGGACAGAACTAGCCAAAAACATTCAGTACTTC. Its protein product is CASRGTELAKNIQYF. The gene calls are TRBV12-3 or TRBV12-4 and TRBJ2-4; 7 bases are a match to TRBD1. V shed 6 bases and J 0 bases; nucleotides not matched to a gene: 5. This CDR3 contains 15 residues.